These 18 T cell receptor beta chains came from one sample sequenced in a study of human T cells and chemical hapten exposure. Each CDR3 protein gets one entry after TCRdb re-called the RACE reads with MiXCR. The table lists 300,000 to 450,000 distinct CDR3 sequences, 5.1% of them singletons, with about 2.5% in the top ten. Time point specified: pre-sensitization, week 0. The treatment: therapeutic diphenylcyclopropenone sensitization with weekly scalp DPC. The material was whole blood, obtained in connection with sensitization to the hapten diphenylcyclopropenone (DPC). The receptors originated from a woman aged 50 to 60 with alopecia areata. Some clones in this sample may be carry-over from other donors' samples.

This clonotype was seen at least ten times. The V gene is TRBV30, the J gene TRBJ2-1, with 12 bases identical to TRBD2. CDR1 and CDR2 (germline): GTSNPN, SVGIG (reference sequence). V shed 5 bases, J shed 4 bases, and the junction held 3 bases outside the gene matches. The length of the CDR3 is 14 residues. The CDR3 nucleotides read TGTGCCTGGTGGACTAGCGGGGATTACAATGAGCAGTTCTTC. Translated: CAWWTSGDYNEQFF.

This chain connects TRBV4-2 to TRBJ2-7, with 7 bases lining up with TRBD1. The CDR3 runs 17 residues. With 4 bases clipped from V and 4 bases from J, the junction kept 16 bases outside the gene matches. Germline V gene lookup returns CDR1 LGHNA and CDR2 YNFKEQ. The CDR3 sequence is CASSPYSSTGNYYEQYF. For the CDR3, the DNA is TGTGCCAGCAGCCCTTACTCCTCGACAGGGAACTATTACGAGCAGTACTTC.

The CDR3 DNA reads as TGCGCCAGCAGCCCCGACCGATACACAGATACGCAGTATTTT. Encoded protein: CASSPDRYTDTQYF. This chain joins TRBV5-1 and TRBJ2-3, with unresolved D. Trimming removed 4 bases from V and 2 bases from J, with 11 bases in between. The CDR3 is 14 amino acids. Looked up from germline, CDR1 is SGHRS and CDR2 is YFSETQ.

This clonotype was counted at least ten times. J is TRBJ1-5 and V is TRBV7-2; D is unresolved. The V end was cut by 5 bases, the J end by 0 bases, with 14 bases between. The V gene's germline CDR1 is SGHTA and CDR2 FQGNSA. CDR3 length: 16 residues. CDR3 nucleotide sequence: TGTGCCAGCAGCCGATCGGCCCATATTAGCAATCAGCCCCAGCATTTT. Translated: CASSRSAHISNQPQHF.

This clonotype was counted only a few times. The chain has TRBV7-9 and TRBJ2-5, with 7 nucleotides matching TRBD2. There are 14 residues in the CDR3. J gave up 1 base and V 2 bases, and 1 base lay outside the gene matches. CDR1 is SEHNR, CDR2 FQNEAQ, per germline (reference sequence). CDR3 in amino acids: CASSLLAAQETQYF. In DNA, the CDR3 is TGTGCCAGCAGCTTACTAGCGGCCCAAGAGACCCAGTACTTC.

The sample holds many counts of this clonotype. DNA of the CDR3: TGTGCCAGCAGCTTATTGGGACTACACAATGAGCAGTTCTTC. It yields the protein CASSLLGLHNEQFF. This chain uses TRBV7-9 with TRBJ2-1; 7 bases are a match to TRBD2. The J segment lost 5 bases and the V segment lost 2 bases, leaving 3 bases of the junction unmatched. Germline values: CDR1 SEHNR, CDR2 FQNEAQ (reference sequence). The CDR3 has 14 amino acids.

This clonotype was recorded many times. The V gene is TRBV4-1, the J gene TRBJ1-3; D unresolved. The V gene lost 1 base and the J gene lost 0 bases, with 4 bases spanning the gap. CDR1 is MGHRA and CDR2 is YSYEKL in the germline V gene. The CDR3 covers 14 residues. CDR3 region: CASSQGLSGNTIYF. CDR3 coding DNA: TGCGCCAGCAGCCAAGGCCTCTCTGGAAACACCATATATTTT.

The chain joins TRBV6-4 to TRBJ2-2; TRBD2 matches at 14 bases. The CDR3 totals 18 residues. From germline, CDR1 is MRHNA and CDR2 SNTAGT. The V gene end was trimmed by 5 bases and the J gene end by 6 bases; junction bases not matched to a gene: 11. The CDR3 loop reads CASSPLAGTSGRPGELFF. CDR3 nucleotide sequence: TGTGCCAGCAGTCCACTAGCCGGGACTAGCGGGAGACCCGGGGAGCTGTTTTTT.

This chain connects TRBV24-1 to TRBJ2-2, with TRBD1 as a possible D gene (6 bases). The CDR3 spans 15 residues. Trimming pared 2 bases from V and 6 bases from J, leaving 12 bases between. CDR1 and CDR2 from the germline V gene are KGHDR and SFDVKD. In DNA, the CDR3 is TGTGCCACCAGTGATTCCATCAGGGGCCCCGGGGAGCTGTTTTTT. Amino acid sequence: CATSDSIRGPGELFF.

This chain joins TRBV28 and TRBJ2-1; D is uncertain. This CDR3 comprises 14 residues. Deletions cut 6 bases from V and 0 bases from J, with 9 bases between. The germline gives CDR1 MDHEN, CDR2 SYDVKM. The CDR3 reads CASRASSSYNEQFF. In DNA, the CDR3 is TGTGCCAGCAGAGCCTCTAGCTCCTACAATGAGCAGTTCTTC. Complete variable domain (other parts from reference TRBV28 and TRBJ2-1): DVKVTQSSRYLVKRTGEKVFLECVQDMDHENMFWYRQDPGLGLRLIYFSYDVKMKEKGDIPEGYSVSREKKERFSLILESASTNQTSMYLCASRASSSYNEQFFGPGTRLTVL.

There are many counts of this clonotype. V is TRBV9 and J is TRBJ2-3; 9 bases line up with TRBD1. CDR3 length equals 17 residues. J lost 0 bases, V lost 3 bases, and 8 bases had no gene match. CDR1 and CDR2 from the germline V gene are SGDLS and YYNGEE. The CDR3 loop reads CASSEGTGTLSTDTQYF. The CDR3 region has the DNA TGTGCCAGCAGCGAGGGGACAGGGACCCTTAGCACAGATACGCAGTATTTT.

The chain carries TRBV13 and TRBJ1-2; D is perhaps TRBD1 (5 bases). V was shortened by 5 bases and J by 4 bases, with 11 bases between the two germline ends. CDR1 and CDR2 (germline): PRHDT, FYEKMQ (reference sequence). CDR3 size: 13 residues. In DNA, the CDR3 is TGTGCCAGCAGCCCGGCCGGGGCCTATGGCTACACCTTC. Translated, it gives CASSPAGAYGYTF.

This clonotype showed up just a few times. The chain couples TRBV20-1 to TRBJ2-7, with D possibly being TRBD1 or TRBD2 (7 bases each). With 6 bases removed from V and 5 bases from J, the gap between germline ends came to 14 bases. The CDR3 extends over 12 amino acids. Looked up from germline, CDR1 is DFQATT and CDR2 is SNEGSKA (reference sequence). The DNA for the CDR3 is TGCAGTGCCTGGGAGGGGGCCCACGAGCAGTACTTC. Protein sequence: CSAWEGAHEQYF.

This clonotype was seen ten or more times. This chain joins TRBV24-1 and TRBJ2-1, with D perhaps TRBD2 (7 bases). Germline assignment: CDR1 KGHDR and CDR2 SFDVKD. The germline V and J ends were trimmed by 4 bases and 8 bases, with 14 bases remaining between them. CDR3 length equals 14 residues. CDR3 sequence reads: CATSDRAGAHEQFF. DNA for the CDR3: TGTGCCACCAGTGACAGGGCGGGGGCCCATGAGCAGTTCTTC.

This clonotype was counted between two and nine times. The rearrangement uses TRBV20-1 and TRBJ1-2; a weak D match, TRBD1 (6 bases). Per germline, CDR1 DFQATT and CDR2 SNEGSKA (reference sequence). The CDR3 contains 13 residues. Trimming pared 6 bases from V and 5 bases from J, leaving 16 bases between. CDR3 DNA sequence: TGCAGTGCCCATTTCGGGGGCGAGTATGGCTACACCTTC. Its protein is CSAHFGGEYGYTF.

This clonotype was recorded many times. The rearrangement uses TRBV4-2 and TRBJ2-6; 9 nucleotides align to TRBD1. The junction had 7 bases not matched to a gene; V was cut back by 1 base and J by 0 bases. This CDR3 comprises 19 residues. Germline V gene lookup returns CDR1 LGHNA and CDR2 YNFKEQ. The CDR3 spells CASSQAHPGQGSGANVLTF. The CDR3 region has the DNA TGTGCCAGCAGCCAAGCACATCCGGGACAGGGCTCTGGGGCCAACGTCCTGACTTTC.

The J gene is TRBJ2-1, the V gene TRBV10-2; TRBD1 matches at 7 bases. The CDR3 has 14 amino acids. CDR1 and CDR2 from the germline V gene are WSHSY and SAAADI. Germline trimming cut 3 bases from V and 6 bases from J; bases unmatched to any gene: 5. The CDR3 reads CASSERQGGNEQFF. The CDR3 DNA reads TGCGCCAGCAGTGAAAGACAGGGCGGCAATGAGCAGTTCTTC.

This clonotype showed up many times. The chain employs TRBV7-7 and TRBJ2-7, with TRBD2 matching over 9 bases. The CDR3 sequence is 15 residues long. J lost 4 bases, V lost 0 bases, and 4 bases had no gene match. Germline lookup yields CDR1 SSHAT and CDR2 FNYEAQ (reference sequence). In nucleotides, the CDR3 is TGTGCCAGCAGCTTAGCCCGCGGGAGGGGGTACGAGCAGTACTTC. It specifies CASSLARGRGYEQYF. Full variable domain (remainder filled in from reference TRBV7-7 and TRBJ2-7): GAGVSQSPRYKVTKRGQDVTLRCDPISSHATLYWYQQALGQGPEFLTYFNYEAQPDKSGLPSDRFSAERPEGSISTLTIQRTEQRDSAMYRCASSLARGRGYEQYFGPGTRLTVT.